The clone carrying this T cell receptor beta chain was seen repeatedly, ten times or more. Its target is not known. The read ends 3 residues early relative to the CDR3; the germline J gene fills the gap. Clones were read by immunoSEQ multiplex PCR, and TCRdb kept only the in-frame ones, dropping some. The sample presents roughly 34,000 clones, none singletons. The sample belongs to a study of T cell clonality in common variable immunodeficiency. Germline V gives CDR1 LGHDT, CDR2 YNNKEL (reference sequence). The CDR3 runs to 17 residues. J was trimmed by 2 bases and V by 2 bases; bases with no gene match: 6. Study-wide findings and caveats: In common variable immunodeficiency, TCR beta chains reportedly carried fewer deletions and N-nucleotide insertions. CVID patient heterogeneity limited repertoire-clinical complication correlations.

This receptor was identified in a human donor with common variable immunodeficiency. Source material: peripheral blood mononuclear cells. The chain joins TRBV3-1 (or the pseudogene TRBV3-2) to TRBJ2-2; 9 bases align to TRBD2. CDR3 amino acids: CASSQYGREGNTGELFF. The part of the CDR3 DNA that was read is TGTGCCAGCAGCCAATACGGGCGGGAGGGCAACACCGGGGAG.